This TCR beta chain was retrieved from a study of cytomegalovirus exposure and HLA in healthy donors. Background on the study: Most donors, around 81% of several hundred genotyped, fell in the Caucasian-associated ancestry cluster. Study results and caveats: With DRB1 most and HLA-C fewest, TCR association rates differed between HLA loci in a later analysis. An Asian-associated ancestry cluster reportedly showed fewer N-insertions than the approximately 670-donor mean in a later analysis.

Primers for the PCR totalled 60 Vbeta and 13 Jbeta. TCRdb's copy holds only in-frame clones and misses some; the assay was immunoSEQ multiplex PCR. The sample consists of roughly 150,000 clones, less than 90% of them appearing once. Though probably carrying unrecorded immune exposures, donors were nominally healthy at sampling. This clone came up a few times. Its antigen is undetermined. Sequenced sample: PBMCs. This sequence originates from a man in his thirties or forties in good health and CMV-seronegative.

Here the CDR3 DNA reads TGTGCCAGCAGCCCGTTCCGATCGACAGGGCCGAACACTGAAGCTTTCTTT. Translated: CASSPFRSTGPNTEAFF. J is TRBJ1-1 and V is TRBV7-2, with TRBD1 matching over 7 bases. This CDR3 comprises 17 residues. After removal of 5 bases from V and 1 base from J, the junction contained 13 bases not matched to a gene. Germline-derived CDR1 and CDR2 are SGHTA and FQGNSA.